This TCR beta chain was identified during a study of T cell responses to AZD1222 COVID-19 vaccine. The protocol was immunoSEQ multiplex PCR, while the TCRdb copy is restricted to in-frame clones and leaves out a portion. There are 150,000 to 160,000 clones in the sample; 88% occur only once, and 2.5% to 4% lies in the top ten. Trimming pared 5 bases from V and 2 bases from J, leaving 10 bases between. CDR3 length: 14 amino acids. Germline loops: CDR1 SGHTA, CDR2 FQGNSA. This clonotype originated in an adult in good health. This sequence joins TRBV7-2 and TRBJ1-5, with D perhaps matching TRBD1 (6 bases). Here the sequenced sample was peripheral blood, taken on day 0 of AZD1222 vaccination. CDR3 nucleotide sequence: TGTGCCAGCAGCCCAAGGGGGGGCAATCAGCCCCAGCATTTT. Its protein product is CASSPRGGNQPQHF.